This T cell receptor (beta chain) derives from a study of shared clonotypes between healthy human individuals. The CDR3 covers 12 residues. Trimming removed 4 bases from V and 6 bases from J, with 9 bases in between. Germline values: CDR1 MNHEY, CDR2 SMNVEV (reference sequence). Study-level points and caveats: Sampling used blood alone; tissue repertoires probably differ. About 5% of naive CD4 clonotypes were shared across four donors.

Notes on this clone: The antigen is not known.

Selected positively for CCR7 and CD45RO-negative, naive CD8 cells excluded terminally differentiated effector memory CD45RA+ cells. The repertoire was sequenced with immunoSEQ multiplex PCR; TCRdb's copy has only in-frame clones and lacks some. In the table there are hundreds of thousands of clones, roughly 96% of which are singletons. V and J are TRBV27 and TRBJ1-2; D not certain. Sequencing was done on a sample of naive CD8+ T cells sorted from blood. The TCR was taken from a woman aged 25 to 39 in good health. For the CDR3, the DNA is TGTGCCAGCAGTTCGGGGAACCATGGCTACACCTTC. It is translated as CASSSGNHGYTF.